This record concerns one T cell receptor (beta chain) sequence. The table lists this clonotype with a few counts. Its specific antigen is unknown. No quality values exist for individual bases; no much larger clone is one base distant. The library was produced with RT-PCR. The sequencer listed for this sample is Illumina HiSeq 2500. The public reads were reanalyzed by TCRdb: fastp trimming at Q25, MiXCR alignment, in-frame beta chains only. Each entry is one CDR3 protein sequence, shown with its most common DNA and genes. The sample has 560,000 or so distinct CDR3 sequences on record, under 9% of them singletons. The ten largest clones capture 10% to 15% of the sample. This entry is derived from a study of response to subunit inactivated influenza vaccine (dated by TCRdb to 2016 to 2019). The study in broad terms: To follow how T cells responded to a trivalent subunit inactivated influenza vaccine, the researchers relied on deep quantitative profiling of the T cell receptor repertoire. Results and caveats for the whole study, not just this receptor: The authors suggested that each seasonal influenza vaccination may recruit only a limited number of new T cells.

The germline V gene sets CDR1 to SNHLY and CDR2 to FYNNEI. CDR3 length: 14 amino acids, cysteine to phenylalanine. The sequence is cut down to CDR3 DNA, 42 bases in frame from base 1. V loses 6 bases of germline sequence and J loses 2 bases, and the interval between the two ends is 14 bases. The sample here was PBMCs from blood, taken roughly 24 months after vaccination. The sequence came from a man between 50 and 75 years old who received an inactivated influenza vaccine. Donor details come from another sample of the same person, matched by shared clones. The chain employs TRBV2 and TRBJ2-7, with a tentative D gene TRBD2 over 6 matching bases. The DNA sequence follows: TGTGCCAGCAGGCGGGATCCAGGAACCTACGAGCAGTACTTC. The resulting protein is CASRRDPGTYEQYF.